The next 9 T cell receptor beta chains were all read from a single sample in a study of T cell repertoires in cytomegalovirus infection. MiXCR, applied by TCRdb to the reads, yields one record per CDR3 protein. The repertoire consists of just under 550,000 distinct CDR3 sequences, with about 26% occurring once and the leading ten covering approximately 13%. Input material: PBMCs. Source of these receptors: a human donor in good health (CMV status not recorded). Some clones in this sample may be carry-over from other donors' samples.

This clonotype was counted only a few times. V is TRBV20-1 and J is TRBJ2-7; D unclear. This CDR3 is built from 15 residues. Trimming took 1 base from V and 4 from J, leaving 17 bases between them. Germline CDR1 is DFQATT and CDR2 is SNEGSKA (reference sequence). The CDR3 DNA follows: TGCAGTGCTAGAGGAGACCTGAGGAGATCTTACGAGCAGTACTTC. Residues: CSARGDLRRSYEQYF.

The genes are TRBV12-3 or TRBV12-4 and TRBJ1-1; 7 nucleotides line up with TRBD1. The CDR3 loop spans 12 amino acids. The J segment lost 8 bases and the V segment lost 6 bases, leaving 6 bases of the junction unmatched. The CDR3 sequence: CASSHRGPEAFF. The CDR3 nucleotides read TGTGCCAGCAGCCACAGGGGCCCCGAAGCTTTCTTT.

The rearrangement joins TRBV9 to TRBJ2-1; 8 bases match TRBD2. Losses at the gene ends were 4 bases for V and 3 bases for J; bases not matched to a gene: 6. The CDR3 has 15 amino acids. Per the germline V gene, CDR1 is SGDLS and CDR2 is YYNGEE. This chain's CDR3 is CASSPTAGGYNEQFF. CDR3 coding DNA: TGTGCCAGCAGCCCCACGGCGGGAGGCTACAATGAGCAGTTCTTC.

In its sample, this clonotype was seen once. CDR3 nucleotide sequence: TGTGCCACCAGCACAGACAGGGTGCACGAGCAGTACGTC. Protein product: CATSTDRVHEQYV. This chain connects TRBV15 to TRBJ2-7; 7 bases align to TRBD1. The CDR3 length is 13 residues. Germline CDR1 LNHNV, CDR2 YYDKDF (reference sequence). With V trimmed by 4 bases and J by 5 bases, 5 bases remained unmatched.

The V and J genes are TRBV2 and TRBJ2-4; the D is unclear. Trimming removed 6 bases from V and 0 bases from J, with 9 bases in between. The germline V gene encodes CDR1 SNHLY and CDR2 FYNNEI. This CDR3 has 14 amino acids. This CDR3 reads CASRTPGAKNIQYF. The CDR3 DNA reads TGTGCCAGCAGAACCCCGGGAGCCAAAAACATTCAGTACTTC.

This clonotype was counted ten times or more. The chain joins TRBV7-2 to TRBJ1-1; 9 bases are a match to TRBD1. Germline-derived CDR1 and CDR2 are SGHTA and FQGNSA. CDR3 length equals 13 residues. Unmatched junction bases numbered 1, after V lost 1 base and J lost 7 bases. The CDR3 coding sequence is TGTGCCAGCAGCTTAGACAGGGGGCTTGAAGCTTTCTTT. This codes for CASSLDRGLEAFF.

This clonotype was counted many times. The rearrangement links TRBV7-2 to TRBJ1-1; 7 positions match TRBD1. This CDR3 has 15 amino acids. V was clipped by 1 base and J by 10 bases; unmatched bases: 12. Germline lookup yields CDR1 SGHTA and CDR2 FQGNSA. The CDR3 DNA reads TGTGCCAGCAGCTTAGTCGGGGGTATTTCAGGGGGAGCTTTCTTT. Amino acid sequence: CASSLVGGISGGAFF.

V gene TRBV7-2 combines with J gene TRBJ2-1, with a tentative D call TRBD2 (5 bases). The V gene lost 4 bases and the J gene lost 15 bases, with 16 bases spanning the gap. Per the germline V gene, CDR1 is SGHTA and CDR2 is FQGNSA. The CDR3 loop spans 12 amino acids. CDR3: CASSSQDRGGFF. The CDR3, as DNA: TGTGCCAGCAGCTCTCAGGACCGGGGTGGGTTCTTC.

V is TRBV7-9 and J is TRBJ2-1, with D possibly TRBD2 on 6 matching bases. Per germline, CDR1 SEHNR and CDR2 FQNEAQ (reference sequence). Trimming shortened V by 1 base and J by 0 bases, and 10 bases separated the two germline ends. The CDR3 is 16 residues long. DNA for the CDR3: TGTGCCAGCAGCTTAGGCGGGGTTACCTCCTACAATGAGCAGTTCTTC. Translation gives CASSLGGVTSYNEQFF.